The clone carrying this T cell receptor (beta chain) was seen a handful of times. Its antigen is still unknown. The data stem from a study of cytomegalovirus exposure and HLA in healthy donors. General observations from the study: A later look showed TCR association rates differing by HLA locus, highest for DRB1 and lowest for HLA-C.

Germline V CDR1 and CDR2: SGHRS, YFSETQ. This CDR3 comprises 16 residues. V was trimmed by 0 bases and J by 6 bases, leaving 15 bases between them. 13 Jbeta primers and 60 Vbeta primers were used for the PCR. Method: immunoSEQ multiplex PCR; TCRdb's copy keeps in-frame clones and lacks some. The data show about 130,000 clones, approximately 80% seen once. The donors gave bone marrow, and they were healthy. This TCR came from a human donor in good health. Sequenced input: PBMCs. The chain is built from TRBV5-1 and TRBJ1-4; tentative D call: TRBD1 (5 bases). Written as DNA, the CDR3 is TGCGCCAGCAGCTTGGCGGGTTCGGGGGGAGATGAAAAACTGTTTTTT. This sequence encodes CASSLAGSGGDEKLFF.